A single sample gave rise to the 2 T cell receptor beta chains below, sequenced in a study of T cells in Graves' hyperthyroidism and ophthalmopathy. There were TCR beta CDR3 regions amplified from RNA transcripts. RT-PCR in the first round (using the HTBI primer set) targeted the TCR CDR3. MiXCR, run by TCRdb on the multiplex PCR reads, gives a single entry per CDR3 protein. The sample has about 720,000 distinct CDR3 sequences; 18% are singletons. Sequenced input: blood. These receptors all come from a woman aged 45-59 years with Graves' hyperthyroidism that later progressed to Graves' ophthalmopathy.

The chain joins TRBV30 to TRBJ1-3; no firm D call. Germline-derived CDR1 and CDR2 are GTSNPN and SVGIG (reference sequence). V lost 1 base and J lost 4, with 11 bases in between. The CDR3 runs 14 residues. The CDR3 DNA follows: TGTGCCTGGAGTGAACTGACCTACGGAAACACCATATATTTT. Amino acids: CAWSELTYGNTIYF.

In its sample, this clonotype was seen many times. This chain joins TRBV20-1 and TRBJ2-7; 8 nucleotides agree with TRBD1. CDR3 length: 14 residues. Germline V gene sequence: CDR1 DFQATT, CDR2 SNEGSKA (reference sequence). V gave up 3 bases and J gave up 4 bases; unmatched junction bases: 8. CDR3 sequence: CSAREDRVRYEQYF. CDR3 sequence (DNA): TGCAGTGCTAGGGAGGACAGGGTTAGGTACGAGCAGTACTTC.